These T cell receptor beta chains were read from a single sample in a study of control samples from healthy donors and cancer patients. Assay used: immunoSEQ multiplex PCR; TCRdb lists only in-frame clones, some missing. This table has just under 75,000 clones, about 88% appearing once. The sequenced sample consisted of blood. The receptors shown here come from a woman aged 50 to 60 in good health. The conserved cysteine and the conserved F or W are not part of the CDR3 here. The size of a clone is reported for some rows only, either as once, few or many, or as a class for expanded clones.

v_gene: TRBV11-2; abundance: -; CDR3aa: ASSFPSRTNVLT
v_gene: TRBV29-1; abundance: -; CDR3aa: SVSQAGEQF
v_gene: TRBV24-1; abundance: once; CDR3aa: ATSDWDRGGYT
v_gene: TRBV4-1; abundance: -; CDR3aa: ASSQGGARSYEQY
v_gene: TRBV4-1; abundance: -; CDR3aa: ASSKTGTSYNEQF
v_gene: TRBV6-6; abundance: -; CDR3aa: ASRRRGIGANVLT
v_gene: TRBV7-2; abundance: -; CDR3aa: ASSPRRFTGELF
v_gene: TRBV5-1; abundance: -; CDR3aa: ASSDPGRVYNEQF
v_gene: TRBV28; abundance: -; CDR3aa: ASRPGSLPDTQY
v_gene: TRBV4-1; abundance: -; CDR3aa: ASSSWGQGNNEQF
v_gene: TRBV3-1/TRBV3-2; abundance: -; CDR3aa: ASTTSGHEQF
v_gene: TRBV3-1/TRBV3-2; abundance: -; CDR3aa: ASSETVLGEKLF
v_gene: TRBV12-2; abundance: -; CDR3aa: ASRLGGLAGAPSHNEQF
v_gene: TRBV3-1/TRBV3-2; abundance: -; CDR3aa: ASSLRQGGAQH
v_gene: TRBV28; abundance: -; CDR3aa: ASSLLGRSTGELF
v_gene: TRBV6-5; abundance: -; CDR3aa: ASKIGTSGTETQY
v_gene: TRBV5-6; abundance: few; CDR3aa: ASSLRSSQETQY
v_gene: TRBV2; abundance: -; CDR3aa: ASRPGLGNEKLF
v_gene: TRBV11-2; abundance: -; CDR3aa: ASSSPLSRETQY
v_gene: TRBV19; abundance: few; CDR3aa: ASSISRDRVEQY
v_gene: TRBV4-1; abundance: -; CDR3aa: ASSRTGEGYEQY
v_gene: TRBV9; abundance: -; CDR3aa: ASSVVGLAGRETQY
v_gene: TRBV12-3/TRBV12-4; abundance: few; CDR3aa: ASSLQGNQPQH
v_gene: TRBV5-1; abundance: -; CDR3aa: ASSLDTNRGYEQY
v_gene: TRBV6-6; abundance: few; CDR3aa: ASLGGRNEKLF
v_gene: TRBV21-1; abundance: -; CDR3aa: ASSRAWTGGNTDTQY
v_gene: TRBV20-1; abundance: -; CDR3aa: STVGGETQY
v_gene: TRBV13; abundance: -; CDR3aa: ASSHGPVAYEQY
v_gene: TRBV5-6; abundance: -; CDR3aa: ASSLRLAGEYEQY